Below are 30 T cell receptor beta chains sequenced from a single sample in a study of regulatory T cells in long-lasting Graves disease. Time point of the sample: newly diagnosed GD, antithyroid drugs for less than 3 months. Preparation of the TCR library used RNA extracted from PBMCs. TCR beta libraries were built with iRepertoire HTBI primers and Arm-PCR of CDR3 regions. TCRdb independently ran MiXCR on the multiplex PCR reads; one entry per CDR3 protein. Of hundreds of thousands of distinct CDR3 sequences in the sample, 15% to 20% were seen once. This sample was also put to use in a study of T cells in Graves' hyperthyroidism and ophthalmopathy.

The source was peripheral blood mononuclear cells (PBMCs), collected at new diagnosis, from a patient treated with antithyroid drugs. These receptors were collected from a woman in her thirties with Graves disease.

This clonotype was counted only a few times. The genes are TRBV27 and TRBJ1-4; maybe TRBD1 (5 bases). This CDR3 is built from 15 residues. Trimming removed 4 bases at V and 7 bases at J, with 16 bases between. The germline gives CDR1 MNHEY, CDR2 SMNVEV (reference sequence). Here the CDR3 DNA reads TGTGCCAGCAGTTCCTGGGGGGGGAAGGGTGAAAAACTGTTTTTT. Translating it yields CASSSWGGKGEKLFF.

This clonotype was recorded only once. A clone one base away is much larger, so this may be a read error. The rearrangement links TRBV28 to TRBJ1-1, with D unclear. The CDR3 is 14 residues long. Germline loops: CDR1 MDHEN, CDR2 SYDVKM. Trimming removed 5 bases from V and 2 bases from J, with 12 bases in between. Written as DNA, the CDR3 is TGTGCCAGCAGTATTCGAGGGCCCAACACTGAAGCTTTCTTT. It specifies CASSIRGPNTEAFF.

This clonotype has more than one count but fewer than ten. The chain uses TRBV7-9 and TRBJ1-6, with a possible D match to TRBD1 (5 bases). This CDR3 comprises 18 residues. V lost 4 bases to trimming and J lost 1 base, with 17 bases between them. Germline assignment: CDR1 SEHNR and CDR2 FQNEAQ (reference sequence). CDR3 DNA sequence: TGTGCCAGCAGCTACGAAGGGGTCGCGGGATCCTATAATTCACCCCTCCACTTT. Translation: CASSYEGVAGSYNSPLHF.

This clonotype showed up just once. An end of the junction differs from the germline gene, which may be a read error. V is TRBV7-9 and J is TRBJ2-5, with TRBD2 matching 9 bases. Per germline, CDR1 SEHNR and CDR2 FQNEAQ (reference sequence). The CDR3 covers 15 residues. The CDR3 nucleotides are TGTGTCAGCAGCTTAGCGAGCGGGAGGTGGGTGACCCAGTACTTC. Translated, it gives CVSSLASGRWVTQYF.

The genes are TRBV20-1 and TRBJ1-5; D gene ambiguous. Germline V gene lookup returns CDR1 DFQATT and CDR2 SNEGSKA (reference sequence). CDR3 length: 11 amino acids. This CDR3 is CSTRPGQPQHF. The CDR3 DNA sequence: TGCAGCACTAGGCCGGGTCAGCCCCAGCATTTT.

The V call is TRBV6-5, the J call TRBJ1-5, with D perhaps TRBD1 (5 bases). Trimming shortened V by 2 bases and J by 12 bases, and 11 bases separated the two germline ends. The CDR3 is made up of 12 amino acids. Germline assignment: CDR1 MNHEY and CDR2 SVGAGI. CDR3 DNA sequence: TGTGCCAGCAGTTACCCGGGGGGAAGCCAGCATTTT. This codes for CASSYPGGSQHF.

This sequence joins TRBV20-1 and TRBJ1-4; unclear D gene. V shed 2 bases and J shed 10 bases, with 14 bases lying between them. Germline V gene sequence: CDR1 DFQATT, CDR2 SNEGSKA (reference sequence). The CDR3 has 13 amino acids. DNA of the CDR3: TGCAGTGCTAGACCTGAGGGTTGGGGAAAACTGTTTTTT. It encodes CSARPEGWGKLFF.

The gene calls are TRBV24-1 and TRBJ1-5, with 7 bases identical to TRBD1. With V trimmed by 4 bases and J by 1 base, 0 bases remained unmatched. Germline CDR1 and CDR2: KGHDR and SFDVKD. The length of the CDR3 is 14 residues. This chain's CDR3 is CATSETGSNQPQHF. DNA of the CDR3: TGTGCCACCAGTGAGACAGGGAGCAATCAGCCCCAGCATTTT.

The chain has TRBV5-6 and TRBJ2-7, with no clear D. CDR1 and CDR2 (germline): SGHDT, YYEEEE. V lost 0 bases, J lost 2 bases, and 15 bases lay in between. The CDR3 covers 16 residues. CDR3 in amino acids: CASSLEVGRTAYEQYF. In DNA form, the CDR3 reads TGTGCCAGCAGCTTGGAGGTTGGACGAACAGCCTACGAGCAGTACTTC.

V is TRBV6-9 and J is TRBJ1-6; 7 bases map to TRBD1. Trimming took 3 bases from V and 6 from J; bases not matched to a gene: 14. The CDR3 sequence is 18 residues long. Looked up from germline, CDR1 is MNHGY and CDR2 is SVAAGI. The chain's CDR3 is CASSYSGLGGAANSPLHF. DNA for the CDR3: TGTGCCAGCAGTTACTCAGGTTTAGGGGGCGCCGCTAATTCACCCCTCCACTTT.

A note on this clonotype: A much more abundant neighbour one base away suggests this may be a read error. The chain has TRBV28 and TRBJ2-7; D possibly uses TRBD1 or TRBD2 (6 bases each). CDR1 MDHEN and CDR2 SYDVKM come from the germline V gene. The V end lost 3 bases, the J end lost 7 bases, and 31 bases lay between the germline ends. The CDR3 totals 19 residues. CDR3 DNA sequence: TGTGCCAGCAGTTTCGGGGTCGGTTCCGGGGGCGCTAAATACAATGAGCAGTACTTC. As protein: CASSFGVGSGGAKYNEQYF. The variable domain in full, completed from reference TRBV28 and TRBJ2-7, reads DVKVTQSSRYLVKRTGEKVFLECVQDMDHENMFWYRQDPGLGLRLIYFSYDVKMKEKGDIPEGYSVSREKKERFSLILESASTNQTSMYLCASSFGVGSGGAKYNEQYFGPGTRLTVT.

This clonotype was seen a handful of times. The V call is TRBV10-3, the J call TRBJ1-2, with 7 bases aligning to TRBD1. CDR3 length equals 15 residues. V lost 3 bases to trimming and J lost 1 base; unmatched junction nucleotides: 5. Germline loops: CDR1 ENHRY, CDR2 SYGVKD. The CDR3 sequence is CAISDQGGDNYGYTF. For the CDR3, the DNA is TGTGCCATCAGTGACCAGGGGGGAGATAACTATGGCTACACCTTC.

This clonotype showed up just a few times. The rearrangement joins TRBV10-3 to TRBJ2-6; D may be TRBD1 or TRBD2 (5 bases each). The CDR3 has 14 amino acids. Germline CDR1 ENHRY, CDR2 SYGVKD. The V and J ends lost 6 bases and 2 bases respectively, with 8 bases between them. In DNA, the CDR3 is TGTGCCATCAGCCAGGGACCTGGGGCCAACGTCCTGACTTTC. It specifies CAISQGPGANVLTF.

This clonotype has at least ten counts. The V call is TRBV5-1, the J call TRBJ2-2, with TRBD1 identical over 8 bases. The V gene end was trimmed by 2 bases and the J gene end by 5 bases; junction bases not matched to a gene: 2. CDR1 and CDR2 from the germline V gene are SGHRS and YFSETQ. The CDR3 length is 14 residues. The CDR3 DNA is TGCGCCAGCAGCTTACGGACAGGGACCGGGGAGCTGTTTTTT. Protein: CASSLRTGTGELFF.

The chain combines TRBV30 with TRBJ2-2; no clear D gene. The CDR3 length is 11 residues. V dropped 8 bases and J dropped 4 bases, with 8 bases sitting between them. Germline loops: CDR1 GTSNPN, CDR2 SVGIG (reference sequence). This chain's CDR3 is CAADFTGELFF. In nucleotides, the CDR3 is TGTGCCGCCGACTTCACCGGGGAGCTGTTTTTT.

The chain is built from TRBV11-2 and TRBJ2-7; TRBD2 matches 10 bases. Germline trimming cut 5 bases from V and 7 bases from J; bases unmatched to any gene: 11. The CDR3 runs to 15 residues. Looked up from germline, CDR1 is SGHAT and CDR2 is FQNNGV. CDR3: CASSPTGTSEGEQYF. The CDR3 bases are TGTGCCAGCAGCCCCACGGGGACTAGCGAGGGGGAGCAGTACTTC.

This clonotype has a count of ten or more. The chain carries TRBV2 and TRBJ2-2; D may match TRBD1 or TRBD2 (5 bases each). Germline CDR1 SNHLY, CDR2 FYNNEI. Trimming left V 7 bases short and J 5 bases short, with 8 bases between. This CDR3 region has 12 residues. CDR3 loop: CASTWGTGELFF. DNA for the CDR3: TGTGCCAGCACCTGGGGGACCGGGGAGCTGTTTTTT.

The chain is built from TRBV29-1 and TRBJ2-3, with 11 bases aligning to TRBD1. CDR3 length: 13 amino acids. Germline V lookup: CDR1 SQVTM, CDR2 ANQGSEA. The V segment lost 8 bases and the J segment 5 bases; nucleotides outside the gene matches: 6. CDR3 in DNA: TGCAGCTCCCGGACAGGGGGCGTAGATACGCAGTATTTT. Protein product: CSSRTGGVDTQYF.

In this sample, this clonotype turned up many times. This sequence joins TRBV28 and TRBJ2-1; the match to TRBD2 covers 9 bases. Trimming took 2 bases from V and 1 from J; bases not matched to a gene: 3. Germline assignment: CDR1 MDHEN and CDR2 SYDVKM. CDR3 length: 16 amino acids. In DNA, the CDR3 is TGTGCCAGCAGTTTAACGGCGGGAGGGTCCTACAATGAGCAGTTCTTC. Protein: CASSLTAGGSYNEQFF.

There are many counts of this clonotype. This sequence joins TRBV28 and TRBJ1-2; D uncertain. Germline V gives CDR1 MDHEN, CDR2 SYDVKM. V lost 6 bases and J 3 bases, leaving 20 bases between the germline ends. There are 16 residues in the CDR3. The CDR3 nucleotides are TGTGCCAGCAGACCCCCGCCTGGGGTTCGAGACTATGGCTACACCTTC. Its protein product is CASRPPPGVRDYGYTF.

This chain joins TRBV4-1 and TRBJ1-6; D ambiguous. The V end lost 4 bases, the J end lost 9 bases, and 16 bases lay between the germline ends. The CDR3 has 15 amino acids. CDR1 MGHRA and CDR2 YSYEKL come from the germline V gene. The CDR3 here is CASSLRAEGASPLHF. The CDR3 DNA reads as TGCGCCAGCAGCCTGCGGGCGGAGGGAGCTTCACCCCTCCACTTT.

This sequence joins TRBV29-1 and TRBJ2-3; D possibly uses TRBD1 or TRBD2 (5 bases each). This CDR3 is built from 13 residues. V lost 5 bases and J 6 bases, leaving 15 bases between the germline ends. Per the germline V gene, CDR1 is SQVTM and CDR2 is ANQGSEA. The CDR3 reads CSVNGDGRDTQYF. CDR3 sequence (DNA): TGCAGCGTTAACGGGGACGGTCGTGATACGCAGTATTTT.

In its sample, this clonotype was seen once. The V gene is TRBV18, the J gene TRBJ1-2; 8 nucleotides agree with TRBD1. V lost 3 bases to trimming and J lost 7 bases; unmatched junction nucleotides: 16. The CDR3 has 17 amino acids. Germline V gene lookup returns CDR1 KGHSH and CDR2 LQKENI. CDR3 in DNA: TGTGCCAGCTCACCGGACGAAGGACAGGGTGCCTCCGGTGGCTACACCTTC. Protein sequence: CASSPDEGQGASGGYTF.

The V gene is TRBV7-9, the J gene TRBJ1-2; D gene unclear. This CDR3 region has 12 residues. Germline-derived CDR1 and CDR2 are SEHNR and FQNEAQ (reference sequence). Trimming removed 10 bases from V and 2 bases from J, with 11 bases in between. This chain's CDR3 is CAILDGNYGYTF. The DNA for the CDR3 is TGTGCCATCTTAGACGGAAACTATGGCTACACCTTC.

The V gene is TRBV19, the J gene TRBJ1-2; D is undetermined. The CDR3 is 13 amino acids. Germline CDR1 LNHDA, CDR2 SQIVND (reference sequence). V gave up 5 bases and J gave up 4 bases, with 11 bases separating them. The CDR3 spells CASSLGFGYGYTF. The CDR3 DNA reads TGTGCCAGTAGTTTAGGGTTTGGCTATGGCTACACCTTC.

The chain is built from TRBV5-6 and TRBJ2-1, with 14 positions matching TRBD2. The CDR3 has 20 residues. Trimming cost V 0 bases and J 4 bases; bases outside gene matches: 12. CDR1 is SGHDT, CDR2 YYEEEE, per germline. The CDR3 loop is CASSLVPGLAGARYYNEQFF. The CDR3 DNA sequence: TGTGCCAGCAGCTTGGTCCCGGGACTAGCGGGAGCCCGATATTACAATGAGCAGTTCTTC.

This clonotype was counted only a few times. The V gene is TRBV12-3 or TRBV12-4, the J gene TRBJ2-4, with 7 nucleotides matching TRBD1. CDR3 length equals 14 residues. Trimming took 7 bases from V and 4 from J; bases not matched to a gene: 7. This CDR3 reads CASTYGTVKNIQYF. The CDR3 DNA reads TGTGCCAGCACCTACGGGACAGTTAAAAACATTCAGTACTTC.

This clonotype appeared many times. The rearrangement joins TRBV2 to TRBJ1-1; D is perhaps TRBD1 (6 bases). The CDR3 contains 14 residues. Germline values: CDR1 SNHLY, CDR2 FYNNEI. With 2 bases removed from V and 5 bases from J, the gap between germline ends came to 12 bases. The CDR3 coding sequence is TGTGCCAGCAGTGAACAGGGGTCGTTGACTGAAGCTTTCTTT. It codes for CASSEQGSLTEAFF.

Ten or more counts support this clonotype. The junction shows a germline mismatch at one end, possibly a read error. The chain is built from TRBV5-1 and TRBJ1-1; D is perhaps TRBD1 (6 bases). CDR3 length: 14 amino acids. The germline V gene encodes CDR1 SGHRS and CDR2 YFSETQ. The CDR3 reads CASSLAGANTEAFF. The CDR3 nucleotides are TGTGCCAGCAGCTTAGCGGGGGCGAACACTGAAGCTTTCTTT. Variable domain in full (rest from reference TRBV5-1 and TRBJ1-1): KAGVTQTPRYLIKTRGQQVTLSCSPISGHRSVSWYQQTPGQGLQFLFEYFSETQRNKGNFPGRFSGRQFSNSRSEMNVSTLELGDSALYLCASSLAGANTEAFFGQGTRLTVV.

As DNA, the CDR3 is TGTGCCAGCTCACCGGGCAGCTTCTCTGGAAACACCATATATTTT. It encodes CASSPGSFSGNTIYF. This chain connects TRBV18 to TRBJ1-3; D is unresolved. Looked up from germline, CDR1 is KGHSH and CDR2 is LQKENI. The CDR3 is 15 amino acids. V was trimmed by 3 bases and J by 0 bases, leaving 9 bases between them.